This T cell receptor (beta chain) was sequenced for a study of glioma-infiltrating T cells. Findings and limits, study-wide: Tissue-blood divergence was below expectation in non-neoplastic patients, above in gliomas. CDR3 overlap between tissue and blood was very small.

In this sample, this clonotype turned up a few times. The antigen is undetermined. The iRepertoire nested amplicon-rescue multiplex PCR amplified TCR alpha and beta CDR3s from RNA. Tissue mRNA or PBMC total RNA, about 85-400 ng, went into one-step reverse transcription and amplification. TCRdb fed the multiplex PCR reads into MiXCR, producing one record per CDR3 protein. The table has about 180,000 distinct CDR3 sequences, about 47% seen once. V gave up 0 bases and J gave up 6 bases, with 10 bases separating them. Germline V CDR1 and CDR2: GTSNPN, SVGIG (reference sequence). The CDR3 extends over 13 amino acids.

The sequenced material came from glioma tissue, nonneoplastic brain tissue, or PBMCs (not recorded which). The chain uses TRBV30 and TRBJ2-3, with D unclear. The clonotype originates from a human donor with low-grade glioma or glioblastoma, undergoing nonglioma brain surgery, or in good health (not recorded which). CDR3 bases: TGTGCCTGGAGTGTCAGAGGTTCGGATACGCAGTATTTT. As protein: CAWSVRGSDTQYF.